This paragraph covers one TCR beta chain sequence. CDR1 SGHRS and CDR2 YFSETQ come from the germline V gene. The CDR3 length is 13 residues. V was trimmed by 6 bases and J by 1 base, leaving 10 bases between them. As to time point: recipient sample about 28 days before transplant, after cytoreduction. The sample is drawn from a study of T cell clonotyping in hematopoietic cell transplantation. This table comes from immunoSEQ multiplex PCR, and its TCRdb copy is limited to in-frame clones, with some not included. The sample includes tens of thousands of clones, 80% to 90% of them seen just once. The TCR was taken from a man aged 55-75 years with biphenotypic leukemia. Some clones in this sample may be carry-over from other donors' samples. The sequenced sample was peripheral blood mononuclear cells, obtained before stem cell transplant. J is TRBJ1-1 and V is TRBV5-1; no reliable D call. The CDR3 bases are TGCGCCAGCAATAAAGCAGAGAACACTGAAGCTTTCTTT. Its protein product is CASNKAENTEAFF.